These 25 T cell receptor beta chains share one sample of origin, sequenced in a study of patients and donors after allogeneic stem cell transplantation. MiXCR, applied by TCRdb to the RT-PCR reads, yields one record per CDR3 protein. The sample has roughly 940,000 distinct CDR3 sequences, more than 15% seen once. Sequencing input: blood, either unsorted or a sorted T cell fraction (not recorded which). The receptors were gathered from a human donor who was either an allogeneic HSCT recipient or a stem cell or donor lymphocyte infusion donor (not recorded which). It is not recorded whose cells these are; they may come from a transplant donor.

The sample holds a few counts of this clonotype. The CDR3: CASSPRDRATEAFF. For the CDR3, the DNA is TGTGCCAGCAGCCCTCGGGACAGGGCCACTGAAGCTTTCTTT. The genes are TRBV3-1 and TRBJ1-1, with 9 bases aligning to TRBD1. Losses at the gene ends were 4 bases for V and 4 bases for J; bases not matched to a gene: 4. CDR3 size: 14 residues. Per the germline V gene, CDR1 is LGHDT and CDR2 is YNNKEL (reference sequence).

This clonotype was counted between two and nine times. V is TRBV24-1 and J is TRBJ2-1; 9 bases line up with TRBD2. The CDR3 extends over 16 amino acids. Trimming took 4 bases from V and 1 from J; bases not matched to a gene: 4. From germline, CDR1 is KGHDR and CDR2 SFDVKD. This CDR3 reads CATSDPSGESYNEQFF. The DNA of the CDR3 is TGTGCCACCAGTGACCCTAGCGGGGAATCCTACAATGAGCAGTTCTTC.

This clonotype has a count of ten or more. The V call is TRBV7-9, the J call TRBJ2-1; D gene ambiguous. This CDR3 has 10 residues. Trimming removed 3 bases from V and 6 bases from J, with 0 bases in between. Germline V gene lookup returns CDR1 SEHNR and CDR2 FQNEAQ (reference sequence). The CDR3 sequence: CASSFNEQFF. In DNA, the CDR3 is TGTGCCAGCAGCTTCAATGAGCAGTTCTTC.

The chain couples TRBV7-2 to TRBJ1-1; D unresolved. V was trimmed by 2 bases and J by 0 bases, leaving 10 bases between them. Germline V CDR1 and CDR2: SGHTA, FQGNSA. The CDR3 totals 15 residues. The CDR3 nucleotides are TGTGCCAGCAGCTTATCCGTTAGATTGAACACTGAAGCTTTCTTT. This translates into CASSLSVRLNTEAFF.

This clonotype was detected only a few times. V usage is TRBV4-3 and J usage is TRBJ1-1; no reliable D call. The CDR3 is 14 amino acids. The germline V gene encodes CDR1 LGHNA and CDR2 YSLEER. V was cut by 1 base and J by 4 bases, with 10 bases left in between. DNA for the CDR3: TGCGCCAGCAGCCAAGGTTCATGGGCCACTGAAGCTTTCTTT. This gives the protein CASSQGSWATEAFF.

The V and J genes are TRBV5-1 and TRBJ2-4, with D maybe TRBD1 (6 bases). V was shortened by 4 bases and J by 7 bases, with 15 bases between the two germline ends. This CDR3 is 14 amino acids long. The V gene's germline CDR1 is SGHRS and CDR2 YFSETQ. CDR3 nucleotides: TGCGCCAGCAGCGAAAAGACAGGCGGTAACATTCAGTACTTC. Translated, it gives CASSEKTGGNIQYF.

This clonotype turned up a few times. V and J are TRBV4-1 and TRBJ1-1; D unclear. V was pared by 0 bases and J by 1 base, with 9 bases between. Germline V gives CDR1 MGHRA, CDR2 YSYEKL. This CDR3 spans 15 amino acids. The CDR3: CASSQDPASNTEAFF. The CDR3 DNA sequence: TGCGCCAGCAGCCAAGATCCGGCGTCGAACACTGAAGCTTTCTTT.

This sequence joins TRBV9 and TRBJ2-1, with D tentatively TRBD1 (5 bases). CDR3 length: 14 residues. Germline values: CDR1 SGDLS, CDR2 YYNGEE. Trimming removed 0 bases at V and 8 bases at J, with 12 bases between. For the CDR3, the DNA is TGTGCCAGCAGCGTAGCATACGGACATGATGAGCAGTTCTTC. It translates to CASSVAYGHDEQFF.

The chain is built from TRBV20-1 and TRBJ1-5; 7 bases agree with TRBD1. Germline trimming cut 1 base from V and 4 bases from J; bases unmatched to any gene: 13. Germline values: CDR1 DFQATT, CDR2 SNEGSKA (reference sequence). This CDR3 region has 17 residues. The CDR3 region has the DNA TGCAGTGCTAGAGTGCCTCAAGGGGGCCCACATAATCAGCCCCAGCATTTT. Its translation: CSARVPQGGPHNQPQHF.

This sequence joins TRBV7-2 and TRBJ2-7; the D gene is possibly TRBD1 (7 bases). Germline CDR1 reads SGHTA; CDR2 reads FQGNSA. There are 16 residues in the CDR3. The V gene lost 5 bases and the J gene lost 6 bases, with 23 bases spanning the gap. This CDR3 is CASSRGMTGTQGEQYF. The CDR3 DNA follows: TGTGCCAGCAGCCGGGGGATGACAGGGACCCAGGGCGAGCAGTACTTC.

This clonotype turned up a few times. This CDR3 reads CASSHPLGGGDYEQYF. In DNA, the CDR3 is TGCGCCAGCAGCCACCCCCTAGGCGGGGGGGACTACGAGCAGTACTTC. The gene calls are TRBV4-1 and TRBJ2-7, with 9 nucleotides matching TRBD2. The CDR3 spans 16 residues. The ends lost 3 bases at V and 3 bases at J; junction bases unmatched: 9. Looked up from germline, CDR1 is MGHRA and CDR2 is YSYEKL.

V usage is TRBV29-1 and J usage is TRBJ1-4; D is uncertain. The V gene lost 7 bases and the J gene lost 7 bases, with 10 bases spanning the gap. The CDR3 is 11 amino acids. CDR1 and CDR2 from the germline V gene are SQVTM and ANQGSEA. The CDR3 loop is CSAKDGEKLFF. The DNA for the CDR3 is TGCAGCGCCAAGGACGGTGAAAAACTGTTTTTT.

In its sample, this clonotype was seen a few times. V and J are TRBV6-2 or TRBV6-3 and TRBJ2-1; 10 bases map to TRBD2. J gave up 2 bases and V 7 bases, and 8 bases lay outside the gene matches. The germline gives CDR1 MNHEY, CDR2 SVGEGT. The CDR3 spans 16 residues. CDR3 region: CASTYQRGGTYNEQFF. CDR3 bases: TGTGCCAGCACCTACCAGCGGGGGGGCACCTACAATGAGCAGTTCTTC.

The chain has TRBV2 and TRBJ2-5; 9 bases match TRBD1. CDR3 length: 15 amino acids. Germline CDR1 SNHLY, CDR2 FYNNEI. V lost 6 bases to trimming and J lost 1 base; unmatched junction nucleotides: 6. The CDR3 sequence: CASRDRGASQETQYF. The CDR3 DNA reads TGTGCCAGCAGAGACAGGGGGGCCTCCCAAGAGACCCAGTACTTC.

The rearrangement links TRBV6-1 to TRBJ2-7, with 14 bases lining up with TRBD2. The CDR3 loop spans 18 amino acids. After removal of 4 bases from V and 1 base from J, the junction contained 9 bases not matched to a gene. Germline V gene lookup returns CDR1 MNHNS and CDR2 SASEGT. CDR3 protein: CASSGQRTSGRQSYEQYF. DNA for the CDR3: TGTGCCAGCAGTGGACAGAGGACTAGCGGGAGGCAATCCTACGAGCAGTACTTC.

This clonotype was seen repeatedly, ten times or more. The chain joins TRBV29-1 to TRBJ1-1; D is perhaps TRBD1 (6 bases). The CDR3 is 10 amino acids. The V end was cut by 7 bases, the J end by 11 bases, with 14 bases between. The germline CDR1 and CDR2 sequences are SQVTM and ANQGSEA. CDR3 DNA sequence: TGCAGCGCAATGGACAGCACGGCTTTCTTT. This translates into CSAMDSTAFF.

The V and J genes are TRBV20-1 and TRBJ2-7, with a tentative D call TRBD2 (5 bases). The length of the CDR3 is 13 residues. Trimming shortened V by 1 base and J by 2 bases, and 9 bases separated the two germline ends. Germline V gives CDR1 DFQATT, CDR2 SNEGSKA (reference sequence). DNA for the CDR3: TGCAGTGCTAGAGTGGCGGGCCCCTACGAGCAGTACTTC. Residues: CSARVAGPYEQYF.

This clonotype showed up just a few times. V is TRBV13 and J is TRBJ2-2; maybe TRBD2 (5 bases). This CDR3 has 15 amino acids. CDR1 and CDR2 (germline): PRHDT, FYEKMQ (reference sequence). With 5 bases removed from V and 4 bases from J, the gap between germline ends came to 14 bases. The CDR3 bases are TGTGCCAGCAGCCTATACGGACTGGTCACCGGGGAGCTGTTTTTT. Translating gives CASSLYGLVTGELFF. The full variable domain, completed using reference TRBV13 and TRBJ2-2, is AAGVIQSPRHLIKEKRETATLKCYPIPRHDTVYWYQQGPGQDPQFLISFYEKMQSDKGSIPDRFSAQQFSDYHSELNMSSLELGDSALYFCASSLYGLVTGELFFGEGSRLTVL.

This clonotype showed up just a few times. The chain links TRBV20-1 to TRBJ1-5; D is undetermined. Looked up from germline, CDR1 is DFQATT and CDR2 is SNEGSKA (reference sequence). The ends were cut back, 3 bases at V and 5 bases at J, with 20 bases in the middle. The CDR3 is 16 residues long. Here the CDR3 reads CSASLPVPSLDQPQHF. CDR3 coding DNA: TGCAGTGCTAGCCTCCCGGTACCCAGCCTCGATCAGCCCCAGCATTTT.

The V and J genes are TRBV29-1 and TRBJ2-2; D tentatively fits TRBD1 or TRBD2 (5 bases each). The CDR3 runs to 16 residues. Germline CDR1 and CDR2: SQVTM and ANQGSEA. The V end was cut by 2 bases, the J end by 2 bases, with 15 bases between. CDR3 DNA sequence: TGCAGCGTTGAACGCCCGGGACGGAAAAACACCGGGGAGCTGTTTTTT. Its protein product is CSVERPGRKNTGELFF.

The V gene is TRBV7-9, the J gene TRBJ2-7; D is unclear. With 1 base removed from V and 3 bases from J, the gap between germline ends came to 10 bases. Germline V gene data show CDR1 as SEHNR and CDR2 as FQNEAQ (reference sequence). The CDR3 has 14 amino acids. The CDR3 sequence is CASSLVPQNYEQYF. In nucleotides, the CDR3 is TGTGCCAGCAGCTTAGTACCTCAGAACTACGAGCAGTACTTC.

This clonotype was observed a few times. The chain couples TRBV12-3 or TRBV12-4 to TRBJ2-5; TRBD1 agrees at 9 bases. CDR3 length: 16 residues. Germline trimming cut 3 bases from V and 4 bases from J; bases unmatched to any gene: 9. CDR3 nucleotides: TGTGCCAGCAGTTTCCATCCGGGACAGGGTCCAGAGACCCAGTACTTC. Translation gives CASSFHPGQGPETQYF.

The J gene is TRBJ2-3, the V gene TRBV9, with 7 bases lining up with TRBD2. V lost 0 bases, J lost 4 bases, and 14 bases stayed unmatched. This CDR3 has 18 amino acids. Per the germline V gene, CDR1 is SGDLS and CDR2 is YYNGEE. The CDR3 protein is CASSVATETHGLADTQYF. The DNA for the CDR3 is TGTGCCAGCAGCGTAGCCACAGAGACCCATGGACTAGCAGATACGCAGTATTTT.

The gene calls are TRBV5-6 and TRBJ1-2, with a weak D call TRBD1 (5 bases). V lost 5 bases and J 6 bases, leaving 17 bases between the germline ends. This CDR3 comprises 14 residues. Germline V CDR1 and CDR2: SGHDT, YYEEEE. The CDR3 spells CASRASGAPHGYTF. The CDR3 coding sequence is TGTGCCAGCAGGGCCTCCGGGGCGCCCCATGGCTACACCTTC.

This chain joins TRBV29-1 and TRBJ1-1; no clear D gene. Germline values: CDR1 SQVTM, CDR2 ANQGSEA. This CDR3 has 13 amino acids. V dropped 3 bases and J dropped 0 bases, with 8 bases sitting between them. The CDR3 is CSVDKGMNTEAFF. In DNA, the CDR3 is TGCAGCGTTGATAAGGGTATGAACACTGAAGCTTTCTTT.